This T cell receptor beta chain was documented in a study of radiotherapy plus CTLA-4 blockade in lung cancer. At the level of the study: Objective responses emerged in over 15% of patients, and roughly 30% attained disease control. Study-wide results and limits: Following radiotherapy plus ipilimumab, tumor-derived TCR clones expanded in the blood. Interferon-beta, together with early blood T cell clone dynamics, reportedly best predicted response.

Enrolled patients, whose metastatic non-small-cell lung cancer was chemo-refractory, received focal radiation plus CTLA-4 blockade with ipilimumab. The table came from immunoSEQ multiplex PCR; TCRdb's copy has only in-frame clones and leaves some out. This repertoire shows about 31,000 clones, 78% found once; its top ten account for around 7.2%. The CDR3 consists of 13 residues. Germline V gene data show CDR1 as MNHEY and CDR2 as SMNVEV (reference sequence). Trimming cost V 6 bases and J 8 bases, with 13 bases left between them. A word on this clone: Its antigen is as yet unknown.

This chain joins TRBV27 and TRBJ1-4; D is unresolved. The TCR sequence derives from a human donor with non-small cell lung cancer who had stable disease on radiotherapy plus ipilimumab. The source was peripheral blood, collected from a patient treated with radiotherapy plus ipilimumab. CDR3 sequence: CASRDGNEEKLFF. The CDR3, as DNA: TGTGCCAGCAGAGACGGGAATGAGGAAAAACTGTTTTTT. The full variable domain, its missing parts supplied by reference TRBV27 and TRBJ1-4, is EAQVTQNPRYLITVTGKKLTVTCSQNMNHEYMSWYRQDPGLGLRQIYYSMNVEVTDKGDVPEGYKVSRKEKRNFPLILESPSPNQTSLYFCASRDGNEEKLFFGSGTQLSVL.